This T cell receptor (beta chain) was found in a study of PD-1 blockade in classical Hodgkin lymphoma. Turning to the study itself: Every 2 weeks, patients had 3 mg/kg nivolumab intravenously. Study-wide points: Patients starting nivolumab less than 1 year after ASCT had lower diversity and were excluded from later analyses. TCR diversity in CD4+, not CD8+, cells rose significantly by C4D1. Those achieving complete response showed baseline diversity like newly diagnosed patients.

CDR3 length: 14 amino acids. The V end lost 1 base, the J end lost 5 bases, and 11 bases lay between the germline ends. Germline loops: CDR1 MGHDK, CDR2 SYGVNS. Following autologous stem cell transplantation, relapse occurred in every patient, and exposure to brentuximab vedotin varied. Comment on this clone: Its antigen remains unknown.

Profiled with immunoSEQ multiplex PCR; TCRdb holds only in-frame clones, not every one. The data show over 80,000 clones, just under 95% seen once. The receptor comes from a human donor with classical Hodgkin lymphoma. The chain employs TRBV25-1 and TRBJ2-5; D call uncertain. The source material was peripheral blood mononuclear cells (PBMCs), sampled at baseline. CDR3 in amino acids: CASSESNYGETQYF. The CDR3 DNA reads TGTGCCAGCAGTGAATCGAACTATGGGGAGACCCAGTACTTC.